Following are 6 T cell receptor beta chains from one sample sequenced in a study of immune cell composition in non-small cell lung cancer. Normal lung sampling was at least 3 cm from the tumour, as distant as possible. Clones were read by immunoSEQ multiplex PCR, and TCRdb kept only the in-frame ones, dropping some. The sample comprises 2,500 to 3,000 clones, 70% to 75% of which are singletons, and roughly 18% rests with the top ten. This same sample was also part of a study on CD4 T cells in lung cancer.

Sequenced material: non-adjacent lung tissue. The receptors were gathered from a human donor with non-small cell lung cancer.

This sequence joins TRBV4-1 and TRBJ2-5; 7 bases agree with TRBD2. The CDR3 length is 14 residues. Germline V CDR1 and CDR2: MGHRA, YSYEKL. Losses at the gene ends were 0 bases for V and 4 bases for J; bases not matched to a gene: 2. The DNA of the CDR3 is TGCGCCAGCAGCCAAGAGTCTAGCGGAGAGACCCAGTACTTC. Translation gives CASSQESSGETQYF.

This clone was found a few times. CDR3 nucleotide sequence: TGCGCCAGCGGCTCAATGGGGGGGCAGAATGGCTACACCTTC. Protein product: CASGSMGGQNGYTF. This chain joins TRBV5-1 and TRBJ1-2; tentatively, D is TRBD1 (6 bases). The length of the CDR3 is 14 residues. Between the trimmed V and J ends, which lost 7 bases and 6 bases, there was a span of 19 bases. Germline values: CDR1 SGHRS, CDR2 YFSETQ.

Here the CDR3 DNA reads TGCAGCGTTATGTTCAGAGACAGCTCCTACGAGCAGTACTTC. Residues: CSVMFRDSSYEQYF. The chain links TRBV29-1 to TRBJ2-7, with D perhaps TRBD1 (5 bases). Trimming removed 5 bases from V and 0 bases from J, with 14 bases in between. The CDR3 consists of 14 residues. In germline, CDR1 is SQVTM, CDR2 ANQGSEA.

V usage is TRBV4-2 and J usage is TRBJ2-5, with D perhaps matching TRBD2 (6 bases). CDR3 length equals 15 residues. V lost 2 bases and J lost 1, with 11 bases in between. The V gene's germline CDR1 is LGHNA and CDR2 YNFKEQ. This CDR3 is CASSQLWGLQETQYF. For the CDR3, the DNA is TGTGCCAGCAGCCAACTTTGGGGACTCCAAGAGACCCAGTACTTC.

Remarks on this clone: This likely comes from a read error, as the CDR3 has no conserved phenylalanine or tryptophan at its end. CDR3 sequence reads: CASSPRSGRGPYEQYL. CDR3 bases: TGTGCCAGCAGCCCGCGTAGCGGGAGGGGTCCCTACGAGCAGTACCTC. The genes are TRBV5-4 and TRBJ2-7, with 11 bases fitting TRBD2. Trimming took 4 bases from V and 2 from J; bases not matched to a gene: 8. Germline CDR1 and CDR2: SGHNT and YYREEE (reference sequence). The CDR3 spans 16 residues.

This clone was found a few times. This CDR3 reads CASNELELGYTF. The CDR3 bases are TGTGCCAGCAACGAGCTCGAATTGGGCTACACCTTC. The rearrangement joins TRBV6-5 to TRBJ1-2; unclear D gene. Trimming removed 7 bases from V and 8 bases from J, with 14 bases in between. Germline-derived CDR1 and CDR2 are MNHEY and SVGAGI. The CDR3 spans 12 residues.